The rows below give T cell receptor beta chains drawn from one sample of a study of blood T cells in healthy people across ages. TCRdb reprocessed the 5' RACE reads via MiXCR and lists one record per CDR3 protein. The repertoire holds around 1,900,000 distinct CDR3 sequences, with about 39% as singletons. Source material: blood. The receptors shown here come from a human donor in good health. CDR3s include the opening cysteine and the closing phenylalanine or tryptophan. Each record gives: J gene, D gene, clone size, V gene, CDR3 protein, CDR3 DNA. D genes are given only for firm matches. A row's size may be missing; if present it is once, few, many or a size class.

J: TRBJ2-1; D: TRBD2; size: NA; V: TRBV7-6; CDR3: CASSLVPAGGDNEQFF; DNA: TGTGCCAGCAGCCTTGTCCCGGCGGGGGGGGACAATGAGCAGTTCTTC
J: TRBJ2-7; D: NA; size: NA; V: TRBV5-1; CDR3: CASSPEGGIYEQYF; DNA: TGCGCCAGCAGCCCTGAGGGGGGCATTTACGAGCAGTACTTC
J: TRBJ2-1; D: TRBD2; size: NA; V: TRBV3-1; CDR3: CASRDASGSSNEQFF; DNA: TGTGCCAGCAGGGACGCTAGCGGGAGTTCGAATGAGCAGTTCTTC
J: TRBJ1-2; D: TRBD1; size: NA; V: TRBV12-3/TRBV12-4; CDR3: CASSWGTGVGRDGYTF; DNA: TGTGCCAGCAGTTGGGGGACAGGGGTAGGAAGGGATGGCTACACCTTC
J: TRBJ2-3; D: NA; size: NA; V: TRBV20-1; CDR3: CSATKLGDTQYF; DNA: TGCAGTGCTACCAAACTCGGGGATACGCAGTATTTT
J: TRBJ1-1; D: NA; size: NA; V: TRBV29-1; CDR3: CSVEDLGVAFF; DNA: TGCAGCGTTGAAGATTTAGGGGTAGCTTTCTTT
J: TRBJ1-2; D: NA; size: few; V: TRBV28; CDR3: CASKPQTADYGYTF; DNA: TGTGCCAGCAAACCTCAAACAGCTGACTATGGCTACACCTTC
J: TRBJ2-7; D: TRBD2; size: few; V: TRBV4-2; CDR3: CASSQGWTSGGSSYGQYF; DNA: TGTGCCAGCAGCCAAGGGTGGACTAGCGGGGGGTCCTCCTACGGGCAGTACTTC
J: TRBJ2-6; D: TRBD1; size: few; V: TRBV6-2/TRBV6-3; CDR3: CASSFLGQGVISGANVLTF; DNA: TGTGCCAGCAGCTTCCTTGGACAGGGTGTAATCTCTGGGGCCAACGTCCTGACTTTC
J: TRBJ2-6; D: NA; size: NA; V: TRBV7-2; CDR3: CASSLGGPYSGANVLTF; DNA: TGTGCCAGCAGCCTCGGGGGACCTTACTCTGGGGCCAACGTCCTGACTTTC
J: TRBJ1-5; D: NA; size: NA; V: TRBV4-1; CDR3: CASSQEGRDNQPQHF; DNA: TGCGCCAGCAGCCAAGAAGGGCGCGACAATCAGCCCCAGCATTTT
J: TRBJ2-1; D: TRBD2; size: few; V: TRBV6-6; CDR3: CASSNRGGAIGNEQFF; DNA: TGTGCCAGCAGCAATCGGGGGGGGGCAATCGGGAATGAGCAGTTCTTC
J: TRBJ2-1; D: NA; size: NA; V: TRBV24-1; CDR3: CATSDGPVNEQFF; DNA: TGTGCCACCAGTGACGGCCCAGTCAATGAGCAGTTCTTC
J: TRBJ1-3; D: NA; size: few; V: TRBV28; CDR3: CASSLTRAPSGNTIYF; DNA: TGTGCCAGCAGTTTAACGAGGGCCCCGTCTGGAAACACCATATATTTT
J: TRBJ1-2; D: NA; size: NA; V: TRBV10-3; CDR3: CAISDGYYGYTF; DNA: TGTGCCATCAGTGATGGCTACTATGGCTACACCTTC
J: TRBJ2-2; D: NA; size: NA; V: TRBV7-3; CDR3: CAGSLRAKGGELFF; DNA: TGTGCCGGCAGCCTTAGAGCTAAAGGCGGGGAGCTGTTTTTT
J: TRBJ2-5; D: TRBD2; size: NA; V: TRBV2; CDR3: CASSEASGGVQETQYF; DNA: TGTGCCAGCAGTGAAGCTAGCGGGGGGGTCCAAGAGACCCAGTACTTC
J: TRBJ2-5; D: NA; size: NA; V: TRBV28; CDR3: CASSRPGVGQETQYF; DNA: TGTGCCAGCAGTAGACCTGGTGTGGGGCAAGAGACCCAGTACTTC
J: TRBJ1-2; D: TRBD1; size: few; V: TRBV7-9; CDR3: CASNQGGEGYTF; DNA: TGTGCCAGCAACCAGGGGGGCGAGGGCTACACCTTC
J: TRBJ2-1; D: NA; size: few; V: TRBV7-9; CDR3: CASSLDWKQFF; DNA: TGTGCCAGCAGCTTAGACTGGAAGCAGTTCTTC
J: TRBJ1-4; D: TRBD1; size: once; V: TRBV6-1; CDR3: CASSGEGAPNEKRFF; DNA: TGTGCCAGCAGTGGGGAGGGGGCTCCGAATGAAAAACGGTTTTTT
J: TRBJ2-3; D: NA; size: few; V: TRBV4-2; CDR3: CASSQGQALTDTQYF; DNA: TGTGCCAGCAGCCAGGGCCAAGCGCTTACAGATACGCAGTATTTT
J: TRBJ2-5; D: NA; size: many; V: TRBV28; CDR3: CASRKTGTQGTQYF; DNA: TGTGCCAGCAGGAAAACAGGGACCCAGGGGACCCAGTACTTC
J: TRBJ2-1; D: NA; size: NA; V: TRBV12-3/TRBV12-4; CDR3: CASSGDRPYEQFF; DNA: TGTGCCAGCAGTGGCGACAGGCCCTACGAGCAGTTCTTC
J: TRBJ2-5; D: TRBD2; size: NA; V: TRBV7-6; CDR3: CASSLGGTKETQYF; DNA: TGTGCCAGCAGCCTCGGAGGGACTAAGGAGACCCAGTACTTC
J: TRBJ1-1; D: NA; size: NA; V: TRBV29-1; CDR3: CSVEVGASTEAFF; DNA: TGCAGCGTTGAAGTAGGGGCTTCCACTGAAGCTTTCTTT
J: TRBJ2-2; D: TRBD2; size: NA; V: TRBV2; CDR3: CATGTSWAGELFF; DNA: TGTGCCACAGGGACTAGCTGGGCCGGGGAGCTGTTTTTT
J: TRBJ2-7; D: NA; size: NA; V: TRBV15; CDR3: CATSRDRFDQMKGEQYF; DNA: TGTGCCACCAGCAGAGATCGATTTGACCAAATGAAAGGCGAGCAGTACTTC
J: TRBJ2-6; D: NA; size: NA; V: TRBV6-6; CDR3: CASSYSVSGANVLTF; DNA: TGTGCCAGCAGTTACTCAGTATCTGGGGCCAACGTCCTGACTTTC
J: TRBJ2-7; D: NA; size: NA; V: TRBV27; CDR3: CAKINEDYEQYF; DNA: TGTGCCAAGATCAATGAGGACTACGAGCAGTACTTC
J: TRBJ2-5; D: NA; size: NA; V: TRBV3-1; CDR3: CASSQYEQETQYF; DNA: TGTGCCAGCAGCCAATATGAACAAGAGACCCAGTACTTC
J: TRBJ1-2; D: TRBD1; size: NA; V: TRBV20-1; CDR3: CSAGQGDGYGYTF; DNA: TGCAGTGCTGGACAGGGAGACGGCTATGGCTACACCTTC
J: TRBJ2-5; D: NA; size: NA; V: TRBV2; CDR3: CASNRDETQYF; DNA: TGTGCCAGCAACAGGGATGAGACCCAGTACTTC
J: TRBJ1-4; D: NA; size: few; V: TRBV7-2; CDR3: CASSRGRGTNEKLFF; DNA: TGTGCCAGCAGCCGGGGGCGGGGCACAAATGAAAAACTGTTTTTT
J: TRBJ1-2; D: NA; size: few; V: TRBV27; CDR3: CASSFRGLNGYTF; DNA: TGTGCCAGCAGTTTTCGAGGGTTAAATGGCTACACCTTC